These 5 T cell receptor beta chains came from one sample sequenced in a study of blood T cell repertoires in COVID-19. Only in-frame clones appear in the TCRdb table, and some are missing; sequencing was by immunoSEQ multiplex PCR. Altogether more than 350,000 clones are present, about 87% being singletons, with the ten largest covering 8.5% to 12%. The specimen was peripheral blood. These receptors came from a woman aged 25 to 39 with COVID-19, enrolled during active disease.

The CDR3 loop reads CASSKGQIYEQYF. In DNA, the CDR3 is TGTGCCAGCAGCAAGGGACAGATCTACGAGCAGTACTTC. The gene calls are TRBV6-5 and TRBJ2-7; 7 nucleotides match TRBD1. There are 13 residues in the CDR3. Germline lookup yields CDR1 MNHEY and CDR2 SVGAGI. The junction had 5 bases not matched to a gene; V was cut back by 6 bases and J by 3 bases.

V gene TRBV10-2 combines with J gene TRBJ1-1; 8 nucleotides line up with TRBD1. CDR3 size: 17 residues. The germline V gene encodes CDR1 WSHSY and CDR2 SAAADI. The J segment lost 1 base and the V segment lost 2 bases, leaving 9 bases of the junction unmatched. CDR3 residues: CASSEIATGVKNTEAFF. The CDR3 DNA follows: TGCGCCAGCAGTGAGATAGCGACAGGGGTCAAGAACACTGAAGCTTTCTTT.

The chain is built from TRBV29-1 and TRBJ2-1; TRBD2 matches at 7 bases. The CDR3 contains 14 residues. J gave up 3 bases and V 6 bases, and 8 bases lay outside the gene matches. Per germline, CDR1 SQVTM and CDR2 ANQGSEA. CDR3 DNA: TGCAGCGTCCGGGACTATACGATCTACAATGAGCAGTTCTTC. Encoded protein: CSVRDYTIYNEQFF.

This chain links TRBV27 with TRBJ1-2; TRBD1 matches 7 bases. With 3 bases clipped from V and 8 bases from J, the junction kept 6 bases outside the gene matches. Germline-derived CDR1 and CDR2 are MNHEY and SMNVEV (reference sequence). This CDR3 has 13 amino acids. For the CDR3, the DNA is TGTGCCAGCAGTTTCATAGGGGGCGAAGGCTACACCTTC. Translated: CASSFIGGEGYTF.

The chain recombines TRBV9 with TRBJ2-6; TRBD1 might be the D (6 bases). V lost 0 bases and J lost 4, with 11 bases in between. Germline V gene sequence: CDR1 SGDLS, CDR2 YYNGEE. The CDR3 extends over 16 amino acids. DNA of the CDR3: TGTGCCAGCAGCGTAGCAGTGGGACAAGGGGCCAACGTCCTGACTTTC. It encodes CASSVAVGQGANVLTF.